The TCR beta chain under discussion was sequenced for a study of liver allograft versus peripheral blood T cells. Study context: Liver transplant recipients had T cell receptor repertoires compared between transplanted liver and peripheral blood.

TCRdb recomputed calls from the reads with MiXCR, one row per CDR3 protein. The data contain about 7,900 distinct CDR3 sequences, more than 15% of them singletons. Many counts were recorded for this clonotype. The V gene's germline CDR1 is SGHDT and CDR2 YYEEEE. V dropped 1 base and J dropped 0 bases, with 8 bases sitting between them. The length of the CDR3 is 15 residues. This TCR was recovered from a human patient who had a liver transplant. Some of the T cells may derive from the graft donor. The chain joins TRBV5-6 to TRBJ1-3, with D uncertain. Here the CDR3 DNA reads TGTGCCAGCAGCTTGATACCGAGCTCTGGAAACACCATATATTTT. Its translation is CASSLIPSSGNTIYF.